A selection of T cell receptor beta chains follows, all from one sample in a study of cytomegalovirus exposure and HLA in healthy donors. Produced via immunoSEQ multiplex PCR; TCRdb's table is partial and in-frame only. The sample has about 180,000 clones, over 75% seen once. The sample taken for sequencing was PBMCs. The source is a woman between 25 and 40 years old in good health and CMV-seronegative. The CDR3 runs from the conserved cysteine through the conserved F or W. Fields, in order: CDR3 protein, CDR3 DNA, clone size, J gene, D gene, V gene. The D gene is left open where the match is weak. For some rows the clone size is stated as once, few or many, or as a class when expanded; others skip it.

CDR3 protein: CASSSGGTDTQYF
CDR3 DNA: TGTGCCAGCAGTTCGGGAGGCACAGATACGCAGTATTTT
clone size: NA
J gene: TRBJ2-3
D gene: NA
V gene: TRBV11-1

CDR3 protein: CSVEGGGSAFSGYTF
CDR3 DNA: TGCAGCGTTGAAGGAGGGGGCAGCGCTTTCTCTGGCTACACCTTC
clone size: NA
J gene: TRBJ1-2
D gene: TRBD1
V gene: TRBV29-1

CDR3 protein: CASRKLGGGTEAFF
CDR3 DNA: TGTGCCAGCAGGAAGCTTGGGGGGGGTACTGAAGCTTTCTTT
clone size: NA
J gene: TRBJ1-1
D gene: NA
V gene: TRBV2

CDR3 protein: CASSPQAGGGGTDTQYF
CDR3 DNA: TGTGCCAGCAGCCCCCAGGCGGGCGGGGGGGGGACAGATACGCAGTATTTT
clone size: NA
J gene: TRBJ2-3
D gene: TRBD2
V gene: TRBV28

CDR3 protein: CASSLDRGTGYGYTF
CDR3 DNA: TGTGCCAGCAGCTTAGATCGAGGGACAGGCTATGGCTACACCTTC
clone size: NA
J gene: TRBJ1-2
D gene: TRBD1
V gene: TRBV11-2

CDR3 protein: CASSRRLSGGGTYEQYF
CDR3 DNA: TGTGCCAGCTCAAGGCGGCTAAGCGGGGGGGGCACCTACGAGCAGTACTTC
clone size: NA
J gene: TRBJ2-7
D gene: TRBD2
V gene: TRBV18

CDR3 protein: CASSAGLRSGYTF
CDR3 DNA: TGCGCCAGCAGCGCGGGATTGCGGTCTGGCTACACCTTC
clone size: NA
J gene: TRBJ1-2
D gene: NA
V gene: TRBV5-1

CDR3 protein: CAISELAEAFF
CDR3 DNA: TGTGCCATCAGTGAACTTGCTGAAGCTTTCTTT
clone size: few
J gene: TRBJ1-1
D gene: NA
V gene: TRBV10-3

CDR3 protein: CASSPGVGQPQHF
CDR3 DNA: TGCGCCAGCAGTCCGGGGGTAGGTCAGCCCCAGCATTTT
clone size: NA
J gene: TRBJ1-5
D gene: NA
V gene: TRBV10-1

CDR3 protein: CAWLTRGTGELFF
CDR3 DNA: TGTGCCTGGCTTACCAGAGGGACCGGGGAGCTGTTTTTT
clone size: NA
J gene: TRBJ2-2
D gene: NA
V gene: TRBV30

CDR3 protein: CASSRASGVYNEQFF
CDR3 DNA: TGCGCCAGCAGCAGGGCTAGCGGGGTTTACAATGAGCAGTTCTTC
clone size: NA
J gene: TRBJ2-1
D gene: TRBD2
V gene: TRBV5-1

CDR3 protein: CASGLPREDTEAFF
CDR3 DNA: TGTGCTAGTGGTTTGCCCCGGGAGGACACTGAAGCTTTCTTT
clone size: NA
J gene: TRBJ1-1
D gene: NA
V gene: TRBV12-5

CDR3 protein: CAISESGLTGGLSEQYF
CDR3 DNA: TGTGCCATCAGTGAGTCGGGATTGACAGGGGGATTGAGCGAGCAGTACTTC
clone size: NA
J gene: TRBJ2-7
D gene: TRBD1
V gene: TRBV10-3

CDR3 protein: CASSGTGGQPQHF
CDR3 DNA: TGTGCCAGCAGCGGGACTGGAGGTCAGCCCCAGCATTTT
clone size: NA
J gene: TRBJ1-5
D gene: NA
V gene: TRBV6-1

CDR3 protein: CASSLTGSPYEQYF
CDR3 DNA: TGTGCCAGCAGTCTCACAGGGTCTCCATACGAGCAGTACTTC
clone size: NA
J gene: TRBJ2-7
D gene: NA
V gene: TRBV6-5

CDR3 protein: CASSLGSSGVRSYNEQFF
CDR3 DNA: TGTGCCAGCAGCTTGGGTTCTAGCGGGGTTAGGTCCTACAATGAGCAGTTCTTC
clone size: NA
J gene: TRBJ2-1
D gene: TRBD2
V gene: TRBV5-4

CDR3 protein: CASSYLSVQFF
CDR3 DNA: TGTGCCAGCAGTTACCTGTCAGTCCAGTTCTTC
clone size: NA
J gene: TRBJ2-1
D gene: NA
V gene: TRBV6-5

CDR3 protein: CASSQDLKRGPTEQFF
CDR3 DNA: TGCGCCAGCAGCCAAGATCTCAAGCGGGGTCCTACGGAGCAGTTCTTC
clone size: NA
J gene: TRBJ2-1
D gene: TRBD2
V gene: TRBV4-3

CDR3 protein: CASSAPGLASYEQYF
CDR3 DNA: TGCGCCAGCAGCGCGCCGGGACTAGCGTCGTACGAGCAGTACTTC
clone size: NA
J gene: TRBJ2-7
D gene: TRBD2
V gene: TRBV5-1

CDR3 protein: CASSLGGGAGSYNSPLHF
CDR3 DNA: TGTGCCAGCAGCTTAGGAGGGGGTGCGGGCTCCTATAATTCACCCCTCCACTTT
clone size: NA
J gene: TRBJ1-6
D gene: NA
V gene: TRBV13

CDR3 protein: CASSRGSEMTGDYTF
CDR3 DNA: TGTGCCAGCAGCCGCGGATCGGAAATGACAGGGGACTACACCTTC
clone size: NA
J gene: TRBJ1-2
D gene: TRBD1
V gene: TRBV14

CDR3 protein: CASSQDLNSPLHF
CDR3 DNA: TGCGCCAGCAGCCAAGATCTTAATTCACCCCTCCACTTT
clone size: NA
J gene: TRBJ1-6
D gene: NA
V gene: TRBV4-1